These 23 T cell receptor beta chains were sequenced from one sample in a study of response to subunit inactivated influenza vaccine (dated by TCRdb to the late 2010s). Library method: RT-PCR. Instrument on record: Illumina HiSeq 2500. TCRdb reprocessing: public reads trimmed at Q25 with fastp, clones called with MiXCR, in-frame beta chains kept. CDR3 protein sequences are deduplicated, and each keeps its most common genes and DNA. This sample has approximately 700,000 distinct CDR3 sequences in its table, and approximately 14% of those were observed once. Together, the top ten hold around 6.5% of the sample. The source material was PBMCs from blood, sampled approximately 15 days before vaccination. These receptors all come from a man over 45 who received an inactivated influenza vaccine. Donor details come from another sample of the same person, matched by shared clones.

In its sample, this clonotype was seen a few times. The chain is built from TRBV3-1 and TRBJ1-3, with D unresolved. Trimming removed 3 bases at V and 0 bases at J, with 12 bases between. This CDR3 is built from 16 residues. CDR1 LGHDT and CDR2 YNNKEL come from the germline V gene (reference sequence). CDR3 DNA sequence: TGTGCCAGCAGCCAGGACTTGACTAACTCTGGAAACACCATATATTTT. It codes for CASSQDLTNSGNTIYF.

This clonotype was seen a handful of times. Mismatch with germline at one junction end may stem from a read error. This chain connects TRBV12-3 or TRBV12-4 to TRBJ2-1, with 8 bases identical to TRBD2. The CDR3 runs to 11 residues. CDR3 sequence: CASSGGASPLF. CDR3 DNA: TGTGCCAGCAGCGGGGGGGCTAGCCCGCTCTTC.

There are many counts of this clonotype. V and J are TRBV5-1 and TRBJ1-1; 7 bases map to TRBD1. The V gene end was trimmed by 0 bases and the J gene end by 5 bases; junction bases not matched to a gene: 4. This CDR3 spans 14 amino acids. Germline CDR1 and CDR2: SGHRS and YFSETQ. CDR3 DNA: TGCGCCAGCAGCTTGGTTCAGGGGGGGACTGAAGCTTTCTTT. It encodes CASSLVQGGTEAFF.

This chain joins TRBV20-1 and TRBJ2-5; 8 positions match TRBD1. V was clipped by 1 base and J by 1 base; unmatched bases: 2. This CDR3 contains 14 residues. In germline, CDR1 is DFQATT, CDR2 SNEGSKA (reference sequence). CDR3 protein: CSARVGTGQETQYF. CDR3 DNA sequence: TGCAGTGCTAGAGTCGGGACAGGCCAAGAGACCCAGTACTTC.

The J gene is TRBJ2-7, the V gene TRBV20-1; either TRBD1 or TRBD2 may supply D (6 bases each). Between the trimmed V and J ends, which lost 3 bases and 5 bases, there was a span of 20 bases. In germline, CDR1 is DFQATT, CDR2 SNEGSKA (reference sequence). The CDR3 length is 15 residues. The CDR3 region is CSASDEGGMDDEQYF. The CDR3, as DNA: TGCAGTGCTAGTGACGAAGGGGGGATGGACGACGAGCAGTACTTC.

This clonotype was recorded a few times. The chain carries TRBV5-5 and TRBJ2-5; 7 positions match TRBD1. CDR3 length equals 14 residues. CDR1 and CDR2 (germline): SGHKS, YYEKEE (reference sequence). The junction had 6 bases not matched to a gene; V was cut back by 4 bases and J by 3 bases. DNA for the CDR3: TGTGCCAGCAGCAGTCCAGACAGGGAAGAGACCCAGTACTTC. This translates into CASSSPDREETQYF.

In this sample, this clonotype turned up a few times. CDR3 sequence (DNA): TGTGCCAGCAGTTTGACAGGGGGAGATAAACCTGAAGCTTTCTTT. Protein product: CASSLTGGDKPEAFF. The V call is TRBV12-3 or TRBV12-4, the J call TRBJ1-1; TRBD1 agrees at 9 bases. The CDR3 consists of 15 residues. The V and J ends lost 3 bases and 6 bases, in that order; junction bases with no gene match: 8.

The genes are TRBV5-1 and TRBJ2-6; the D call may be TRBD1 or TRBD2 (5 bases each). The CDR3 loop spans 14 amino acids. Trimming stripped 5 bases from V and 3 bases from J, with 9 bases between. The germline V gene encodes CDR1 SGHRS and CDR2 YFSETQ. The CDR3 protein is CASRGTGGANVLTF. The CDR3 DNA is TGCGCCAGCAGAGGGACCGGTGGGGCCAACGTCCTGACTTTC.

This clonotype was seen many times. This chain links TRBV6-2 or TRBV6-3 with TRBJ2-2; D is uncertain. CDR3 length: 14 amino acids. The germline gives CDR1 MNHEY, CDR2 SVGEGT. V was clipped by 6 bases and J by 4 bases, with 12 bases between them. The DNA of the CDR3 is TGTGCCAGCAGCCCCAATGAGATCACCGGGGAGCTGTTTTTT. Encoded protein: CASSPNEITGELFF.

This clonotype was counted a few times. This chain connects TRBV25-1 to TRBJ2-5, with TRBD2 matching over 9 bases. The CDR3 runs to 16 residues. CDR1 and CDR2 (germline): MGHDK, SYGVNS. After removal of 1 base from V and 2 bases from J, the junction contained 5 bases not matched to a gene. The CDR3 reads CASSEFSGGRQETQYF. In DNA, the CDR3 is TGTGCCAGCAGTGAATTTAGCGGGGGCAGACAAGAGACCCAGTACTTC.

This clonotype has more than one count but fewer than ten. The chain joins TRBV3-1 to TRBJ2-1; weak D call: TRBD2 (5 bases). The CDR3 extends over 12 amino acids. Germline V gene sequence: CDR1 LGHDT, CDR2 YNNKEL (reference sequence). Deletions cut 4 bases from V and 8 bases from J, with 9 bases between. The CDR3 sequence: CASSRSVHEQFF. The CDR3 region has the DNA TGTGCCAGCAGCCGTAGCGTCCATGAGCAGTTCTTC.

This clonotype has just a few counts. V and J are TRBV2 and TRBJ2-3; D not resolved. V was pared by 7 bases and J by 0 bases, with 11 bases between. Germline values: CDR1 SNHLY, CDR2 FYNNEI. The CDR3 is made up of 14 amino acids. The DNA of the CDR3 is TGTGCCAGCATGGACCCGACTAGCACAGATACGCAGTATTTT. Translating gives CASMDPTSTDTQYF.

This clonotype occurred a few times. This chain joins TRBV20-1 and TRBJ1-5, with 7 bases matching TRBD1. The junction had 7 bases not matched to a gene; V was cut back by 3 bases and J by 5 bases. CDR3 length: 14 residues. Germline CDR1 reads DFQATT; CDR2 reads SNEGSKA (reference sequence). CDR3 loop: CSASTDRAYQPQHF. DNA for the CDR3: TGCAGTGCTAGTACCGACAGGGCCTATCAGCCCCAGCATTTT.

This clonotype was counted a few times. The chain has TRBV6-2 or TRBV6-3 and TRBJ2-1; D is unresolved. Germline assignment: CDR1 MNHEY and CDR2 SVGEGT. V gave up 1 base and J gave up 5 bases, with 15 bases separating them. This CDR3 is built from 16 residues. Written as DNA, the CDR3 is TGTGCCAGCAGTTACTGGACCGGGTACCTTAACAATGAGCAGTTCTTC. This encodes CASSYWTGYLNNEQFF.

This clonotype came up a few times. This sequence joins TRBV7-2 and TRBJ1-2; 10 bases match TRBD1. The junction had 15 bases not matched to a gene; V was cut back by 8 bases and J by 6 bases. The germline V gene encodes CDR1 SGHTA and CDR2 FQGNSA. CDR3 length: 16 amino acids. The CDR3: CASGAGQGLLWDGYTF. The CDR3 nucleotides are TGTGCCAGCGGAGCGGGACAGGGGCTCCTCTGGGATGGCTACACCTTC.

This clonotype came up many times. J is TRBJ2-2 and V is TRBV7-2, with D unclear. The V end lost 4 bases, the J end lost 4 bases, and 7 bases lay between the germline ends. CDR1 and CDR2 (germline): SGHTA, FQGNSA. The CDR3 is 13 amino acids. CDR3 bases: TGTGCCAGCAGCTCAACCGGCACCGGGGAGCTGTTTTTT. This gives the protein CASSSTGTGELFF.

V gene TRBV11-1 combines with J gene TRBJ2-2, with D possibly matching TRBD1 (6 bases). CDR1 is SGHAT, CDR2 FQDESV, per germline (reference sequence). Trimming shortened V by 3 bases and J by 4 bases, and 27 bases separated the two germline ends. The CDR3 is made up of 20 amino acids. CDR3 in amino acids: CASSFVIPGDPPVGTGELFF. The DNA of the CDR3 is TGTGCCAGCAGCTTCGTAATTCCAGGGGACCCCCCCGTGGGCACCGGGGAGCTGTTTTTT.

A few counts support this clonotype. This sequence joins TRBV27 and TRBJ1-3; unclear D gene. Trimming pared 8 bases from V and 0 bases from J, leaving 14 bases between. Germline assignment: CDR1 MNHEY and CDR2 SMNVEV (reference sequence). The CDR3 is 15 amino acids. In DNA, the CDR3 is TGTGCCAGCGAAAACTCGGCTAGCTCTGGAAACACCATATATTTT. Its protein is CASENSASSGNTIYF.

This clonotype has only a few counts. V and J are TRBV28 and TRBJ2-7; D may be TRBD1 (6 bases). V lost 5 bases and J lost 1, with 12 bases in between. In germline, CDR1 is MDHEN, CDR2 SYDVKM. This CDR3 is 14 amino acids long. The CDR3 reads CASSQGTLSYEQYF. CDR3 bases: TGTGCCAGCAGTCAGGGGACATTGTCCTACGAGCAGTACTTC.

This clonotype was recorded a few times. This chain links TRBV18 with TRBJ2-1; 7 bases map to TRBD2. Germline loops: CDR1 KGHSH, CDR2 LQKENI. The CDR3 has 13 residues. V trimming: 6 bases; J trimming: 7 bases; junction bases outside the gene matches: 6. CDR3 residues: CASSRREANEQFF. As DNA, the CDR3 is TGTGCCAGCTCTCGACGGGAGGCGAATGAGCAGTTCTTC.

This clonotype was seen repeatedly, ten times or more. The rearrangement uses TRBV28 and TRBJ1-5; no firm D call. Between the trimmed V and J ends, which lost 4 bases and 5 bases, there was a span of 12 bases. The CDR3 is made up of 14 amino acids. Germline loops: CDR1 MDHEN, CDR2 SYDVKM. CDR3 residues: CASSSYLSDQPQHF. The CDR3 DNA reads TGTGCCAGCAGTTCCTACCTCTCCGATCAGCCCCAGCATTTT. The full variable domain, completed using reference TRBV28 and TRBJ1-5, is DVKVTQSSRYLVKRTGEKVFLECVQDMDHENMFWYRQDPGLGLRLIYFSYDVKMKEKGDIPEGYSVSREKKERFSLILESASTNQTSMYLCASSSYLSDQPQHFGDGTRLSIL.

This clonotype has a count of ten or more. This chain joins TRBV7-9 and TRBJ2-7; D not certain. CDR1 and CDR2 (germline): SEHNR, FQNEAQ (reference sequence). The CDR3 loop spans 12 amino acids. Trimming pared 5 bases from V and 4 bases from J, leaving 9 bases between. CDR3 region: CASSQDLYEQYF. CDR3 nucleotide sequence: TGTGCCAGCAGCCAGGATCTATACGAGCAGTACTTC.

A few counts support this clonotype. This chain uses TRBV3-1 with TRBJ2-2; weak D call: TRBD2 (7 bases). Germline V gives CDR1 LGHDT, CDR2 YNNKEL (reference sequence). Trimming stripped 4 bases from V and 7 bases from J, with 13 bases between. There are 14 residues in the CDR3. CDR3 nucleotide sequence: TGTGCCAGCAGCCGCAACAGGGAGGGCGGGGAGCTGTTTTTT. Protein: CASSRNREGGELFF.